What follows are 18 T cell receptor beta chains derived from one specimen sequenced in a study of human T cells and chemical hapten exposure. TCRdb re-called the RACE reads with MiXCR, one entry per CDR3 protein. The sample carries fewer than 130,000 distinct CDR3 sequences, roughly 11% recorded once. Time point in this sample: patch test 1, 2 weeks after DPC sensitization. The treatment denotes: therapeutic diphenylcyclopropenone sensitization with weekly scalp DPC. The material was whole blood, obtained in connection with sensitization to the hapten diphenylcyclopropenone (DPC). These receptor sequences come from a woman aged 40 to 50 with alopecia areata. Some clones in this sample may be carry-over from other donors' samples.

This clonotype occurred many times. The rearrangement uses TRBV27 and TRBJ2-1; 16 bases map to TRBD2. J gave up 9 bases and V 1 base, and 6 bases lay outside the gene matches. The V gene's germline CDR1 is MNHEY and CDR2 SMNVEV (reference sequence). CDR3 length: 17 amino acids. The CDR3 spells CASSLFSGTSGGVEQFF. Here the CDR3 DNA reads TGTGCCAGCAGTTTATTCTCCGGGACTAGCGGGGGGGTTGAGCAGTTCTTC.

At least ten counts were recorded for this clonotype. The rearrangement joins TRBV20-1 to TRBJ2-7, with 10 bases identical to TRBD2. The V segment lost 6 bases and the J segment 2 bases; nucleotides outside the gene matches: 10. CDR1 DFQATT and CDR2 SNEGSKA come from the germline V gene (reference sequence). The CDR3 sequence is 15 residues long. CDR3 sequence reads: CSAPRAGLAAYEQYF. CDR3 coding DNA: TGCAGTGCACCCCGGGCCGGACTAGCGGCCTACGAGCAGTACTTC.

This clonotype was observed at least ten times. V gene TRBV4-3 combines with J gene TRBJ1-4; the D is unclear. This CDR3 has 16 residues. Germline V gene data show CDR1 as LGHNA and CDR2 as YSLEER. V was cut by 0 bases and J by 0 bases, with 8 bases left in between. The CDR3 DNA follows: TGCGCCAGCAGCCAAGATTCAGCCGCAACTAATGAAAAACTGTTTTTT. Protein product: CASSQDSAATNEKLFF.

The V and J genes are TRBV5-6 and TRBJ1-4; D unclear. The V and J ends lost 2 bases and 6 bases respectively, with 8 bases between them. Germline CDR1 is SGHDT and CDR2 is YYEEEE. The CDR3 covers 13 residues. In DNA form, the CDR3 reads TGTGCCAGCAGCTTCGGGGTGGATGAAAAACTGTTTTTT. Translation gives CASSFGVDEKLFF.

This clonotype has just a few counts. The chain is built from TRBV9 and TRBJ2-7; D not resolved. V was pared by 0 bases and J by 1 base, with 8 bases between. From germline, CDR1 is SGDLS and CDR2 YYNGEE. This CDR3 is 14 amino acids long. This chain's CDR3 is CASSVEPISYEQYF. The DNA of the CDR3 is TGTGCCAGCAGCGTAGAACCGATTTCCTACGAGCAGTACTTC.

This clonotype was detected a few times. CDR3 loop: CASSAPPGRKYNEQFF. As DNA, the CDR3 is TGTGCCAGCAGCGCACCTCCGGGACGGAAATACAATGAGCAGTTCTTC. The chain employs TRBV9 and TRBJ2-1, with D perhaps TRBD1 or TRBD2 (5 bases each). Germline-derived CDR1 and CDR2 are SGDLS and YYNGEE. V lost 3 bases and J lost 4, with 17 bases in between. This CDR3 is built from 16 residues.

This clonotype has ten or more counts. The rearrangement links TRBV5-4 to TRBJ2-6; D is tentatively TRBD1 or TRBD2 (5 bases each). The ends were cut back, 2 bases at V and 0 bases at J, with 15 bases in the middle. This CDR3 is 18 amino acids long. Germline lookup yields CDR1 SGHNT and CDR2 YYREEE (reference sequence). CDR3 in DNA: TGTGCCAGCAGCTTCGGGGACCAGGGTAACTCTGGGGCCAACGTCCTGACTTTC. Encoded protein: CASSFGDQGNSGANVLTF. The variable domain in full, completed from reference TRBV5-4 and TRBJ2-6, reads ETGVTQSPTHLIKTRGQQVTLRCSSQSGHNTVSWYQQALGQGPQFIFQYYREEENGRGNFPPRFSGLQFPNYSSELNVNALELDDSALYLCASSFGDQGNSGANVLTFGAGSRLTVL.

This clonotype has a handful of counts. J is TRBJ2-1 and V is TRBV29-1; weak D call: TRBD1 (5 bases). The CDR3 length is 10 residues. Trimming shortened V by 4 bases and J by 8 bases, and 6 bases separated the two germline ends. CDR1 SQVTM and CDR2 ANQGSEA come from the germline V gene. As DNA, the CDR3 is TGCAGCGTTGCAGGGTATGAGCAGTTCTTC. Protein product: CSVAGYEQFF.

V usage is TRBV20-1 and J usage is TRBJ2-3, with D perhaps being TRBD1 or TRBD2 (5 bases each). CDR3 length: 15 residues. Germline lookup yields CDR1 DFQATT and CDR2 SNEGSKA (reference sequence). The V end was cut by 2 bases, the J end by 3 bases, with 15 bases between. CDR3 DNA sequence: TGCAGTGCTAGAAATGGACAAGGGAGAACAGATACGCAGTATTTT. Translating gives CSARNGQGRTDTQYF.

This clonotype came up a few times. The V call is TRBV25-1, the J call TRBJ1-2, with 7 bases lining up with TRBD1. CDR3 size: 14 residues. Germline loops: CDR1 MGHDK, CDR2 SYGVNS. V shed 7 bases, J shed 7 bases, and the junction held 12 bases outside the gene matches. This chain's CDR3 is CASTGRDRVGGYTF. The CDR3 coding sequence is TGTGCCAGCACTGGACGAGACAGGGTCGGTGGCTACACCTTC.

The chain uses TRBV6-2 or TRBV6-3 and TRBJ2-5; 10 nucleotides line up with TRBD2. The CDR3 runs to 15 residues. From germline, CDR1 is MNHEY and CDR2 SVGEGT. The trim removed 7 bases at V and 3 bases at J, leaving 8 bases unmatched. CDR3 nucleotide sequence: TGTGCCAGCAAGAAAGCGGGGGGGCCGGAAGAGACCCAGTACTTC. It specifies CASKKAGGPEETQYF.

This rearrangement joins TRBV6-1 to TRBJ2-5; D perhaps matches TRBD2 (5 bases). The CDR3 loop spans 12 amino acids. V was trimmed by 6 bases and J by 5 bases, leaving 10 bases between them. The germline V gene encodes CDR1 MNHNS and CDR2 SASEGT. The CDR3 sequence is CASRPGEETQYF. Here the CDR3 DNA reads TGTGCCAGCAGGCCCGGGGAGGAGACCCAGTACTTC.

This clonotype was counted at least ten times. J is TRBJ2-2 and V is TRBV29-1; D not certain. The CDR3 sequence is 14 residues long. Trimming left V 7 bases short and J 6 bases short, with 18 bases between. CDR1 is SQVTM and CDR2 is ANQGSEA in the germline V gene. The CDR3: CSARNGGSAGELFF. The DNA for the CDR3 is TGCAGCGCCCGGAACGGTGGGTCGGCCGGGGAGCTGTTTTTT.

This chain uses TRBV15 with TRBJ2-3, with 8 bases lining up with TRBD1. CDR1 is LNHNV and CDR2 is YYDKDF in the germline V gene (reference sequence). The CDR3 spans 14 residues. Trimming at V came to 8 bases and at J to 7 bases, leaving 11 bases not matched to a gene. The CDR3 DNA sequence: TGTGCCACCCGAACAGGGGGATCCACGAATACGCAGTATTTT. It translates to CATRTGGSTNTQYF.

This clonotype was observed a handful of times. The chain links TRBV3-1 to TRBJ2-2, with 8 bases aligning to TRBD1. J was trimmed by 4 bases and V by 1 base; bases with no gene match: 2. The CDR3 runs to 15 residues. Germline-derived CDR1 and CDR2 are LGHDT and YNNKEL (reference sequence). CDR3 residues: CASSQGDRRTGELFF. The CDR3, as DNA: TGTGCCAGCAGCCAAGGGGACAGGCGCACCGGGGAGCTGTTTTTT.

This clonotype has ten or more counts. The genes are TRBV19 and TRBJ2-5; 12 bases are a match to TRBD1. From germline, CDR1 is LNHDA and CDR2 SQIVND (reference sequence). CDR3 size: 16 residues. The V and J ends lost 6 bases and 4 bases, in that order; junction bases with no gene match: 9. CDR3 nucleotide sequence: TGTGCCAGTAGCCATGGGCGGGGACAGGGGGCAGAGACCCAGTACTTC. It codes for CASSHGRGQGAETQYF.

There are many counts of this clonotype. This sequence joins TRBV3-1 and TRBJ2-1, with a possible D match to TRBD2 (6 bases). V was shortened by 0 bases and J by 6 bases, with 12 bases between the two germline ends. The CDR3 runs 15 residues. Germline CDR1 reads LGHDT; CDR2 reads YNNKEL (reference sequence). CDR3 sequence: CASSQDDGGFNEQFF. In DNA, the CDR3 is TGTGCCAGCAGCCAAGACGACGGAGGGTTCAATGAGCAGTTCTTC.

V usage is TRBV19 and J usage is TRBJ2-2; D unresolved. Germline V CDR1 and CDR2: LNHDA, SQIVND (reference sequence). CDR3 length: 15 amino acids. The ends were cut back, 2 bases at V and 4 bases at J, with 11 bases in the middle. This chain's CDR3 is CASSISRAATGELFF. CDR3 nucleotide sequence: TGTGCCAGTAGTATAAGTAGGGCAGCCACCGGGGAGCTGTTTTTT.